This TCR beta chain is from a study of control samples from healthy donors and cancer patients. Germline V gives CDR1 MNHEY, CDR2 SVGAGI. J gave up 10 bases and V 7 bases, and 13 bases lay outside the gene matches. The CDR3 totals 15 residues. TCRdb's table, derived via immunoSEQ multiplex PCR, lists solely in-frame clones and lacks some. Of about 120,000 clones listed, more than 85% are singletons. The clonotype comes from a man aged 18 to 35 in good health. Sequencing input: blood. The chain is built from TRBV6-5 and TRBJ1-6; 7 nucleotides line up with TRBD1. The CDR3 DNA follows: TGTGCCAGCACCCCAAGACAGGGTGTTGGCTCACCCCTCCACTTT. Its translation is CASTPRQGVGSPLHF.